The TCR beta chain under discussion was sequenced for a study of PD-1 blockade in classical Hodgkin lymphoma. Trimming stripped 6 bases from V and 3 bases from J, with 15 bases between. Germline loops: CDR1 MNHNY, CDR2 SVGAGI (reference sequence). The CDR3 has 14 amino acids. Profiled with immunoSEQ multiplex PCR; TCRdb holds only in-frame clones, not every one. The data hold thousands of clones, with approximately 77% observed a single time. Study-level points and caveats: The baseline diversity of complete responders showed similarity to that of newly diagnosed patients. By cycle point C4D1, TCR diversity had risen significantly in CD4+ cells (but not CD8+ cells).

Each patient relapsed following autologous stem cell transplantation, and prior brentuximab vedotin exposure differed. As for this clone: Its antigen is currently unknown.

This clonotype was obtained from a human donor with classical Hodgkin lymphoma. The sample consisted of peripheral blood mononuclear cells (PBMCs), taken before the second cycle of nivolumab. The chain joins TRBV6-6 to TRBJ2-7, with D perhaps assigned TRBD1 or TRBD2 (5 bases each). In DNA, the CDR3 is TGTGCCAGCAGATCGGCAGGGACCGACTACGAGCAGTACTTC. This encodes CASRSAGTDYEQYF.